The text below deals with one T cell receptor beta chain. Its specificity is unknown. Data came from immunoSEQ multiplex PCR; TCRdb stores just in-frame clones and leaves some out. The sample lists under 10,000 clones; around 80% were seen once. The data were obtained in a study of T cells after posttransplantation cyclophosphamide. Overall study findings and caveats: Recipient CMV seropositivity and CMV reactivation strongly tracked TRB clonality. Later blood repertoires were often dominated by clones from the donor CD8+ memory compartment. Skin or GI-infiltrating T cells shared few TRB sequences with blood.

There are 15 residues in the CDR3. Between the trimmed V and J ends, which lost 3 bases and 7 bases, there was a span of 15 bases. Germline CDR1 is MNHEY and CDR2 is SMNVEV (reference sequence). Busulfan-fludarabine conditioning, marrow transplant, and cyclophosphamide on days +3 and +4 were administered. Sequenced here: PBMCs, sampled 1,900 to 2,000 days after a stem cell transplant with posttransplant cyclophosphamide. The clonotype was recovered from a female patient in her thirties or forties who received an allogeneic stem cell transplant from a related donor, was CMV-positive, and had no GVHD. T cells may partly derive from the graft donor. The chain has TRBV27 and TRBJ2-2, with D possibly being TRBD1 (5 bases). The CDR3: CASSFSDSTIGELFF. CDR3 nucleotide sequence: TGTGCCAGCAGTTTCTCTGACAGCACGATCGGGGAGCTGTTTTTT.